This TCR beta chain was identified during a study of blood T cell repertoires in COVID-19. Study information: The United States, Italy and Spain supplied acute and convalescent COVID-19 samples. PBMCs, B-cell-depleted T cells, or T cells provided the cDNA or gDNA that made up the material.

The count of this clone is one. There are 14 residues in the CDR3. Germline CDR1 is SGDLS and CDR2 is YYNGEE. Trimming pared 3 bases from V and 5 bases from J, leaving 9 bases between. Original methodology: Nucleated cell counts were estimated from reference gene primer amplification. Only in-frame clones appear in the TCRdb table, and some are missing; sequencing was by immunoSEQ multiplex PCR. That table gives V, J and clone size, and the DNA gave D and trimming. The repertoire holds more than 140,000 clones, with around 84% as singletons. The chain carries TRBV9 and TRBJ1-6; tentatively, D is TRBD1 (5 bases). Source material: peripheral blood. The clonotype originates from a woman aged 50 to 65 in a cohort sampled during active or convalescent COVID-19. The CDR3 protein is CASSEWGNNSPLHF. CDR3 nucleotides: TGTGCCAGCAGCGAGTGGGGCAATAATTCACCCCTCCACTTT.